The 21 T cell receptor beta chains reported below all come from one sample, sequenced in a study of cytomegalovirus exposure and HLA in healthy donors. With 60 Vbeta and 13 Jbeta primers, the PCR was carried out. Here immunoSEQ multiplex PCR was the method, and the copy in TCRdb shows in-frame clones only, minus some. The sample lists some 140,000 clones, about four fifths occurring once. Sequencing was carried out using PBMCs. The receptors originated from a man aged 25 to 40 in good health.

The rearrangement links TRBV9 to TRBJ2-1; D is ambiguous. CDR1 is SGDLS and CDR2 is YYNGEE in the germline V gene. The CDR3 is made up of 13 amino acids. Trimming cost V 0 bases and J 10 bases, with 11 bases left between them. The CDR3 coding sequence is TGTGCCAGCAGCGTAGCTGTCCTACCGGAGCAGTTCTTC. Its protein is CASSVAVLPEQFF.

V and J are TRBV7-9 and TRBJ1-1; no reliable D call. This CDR3 has 14 residues. CDR1 is SEHNR and CDR2 is FQNEAQ in the germline V gene (reference sequence). V was pared by 2 bases and J by 6 bases, with 13 bases between. The CDR3 DNA is TGTGCCAGCAGCTTACCAGGCCGGGGAGCTGAAGCTTTCTTT. This gives the protein CASSLPGRGAEAFF.

The genes are TRBV4-3 and TRBJ2-7, with a weak D call TRBD1 (6 bases). V was shortened by 1 base and J by 5 bases, with 6 bases between the two germline ends. CDR1 is LGHNA and CDR2 is YSLEER in the germline V gene. The CDR3 is 12 amino acids. The CDR3 sequence: CASSQAGDEQYF. The CDR3 nucleotides are TGCGCCAGCAGCCAAGCAGGGGACGAGCAGTACTTC.

To note about this clone: Germline and junction disagree at one end, which may indicate a read error. The chain joins TRBV7-9 to TRBJ2-3, with D maybe TRBD1 (7 bases). Germline loops: CDR1 SEHNR, CDR2 FQNEAQ (reference sequence). This CDR3 region has 14 residues. The chain's CDR3 is CSSSLHGGGQAQYF. CDR3 bases: TGTTCCAGCAGCCTCCACGGGGGAGGACAGGCACAGTATTTT.

The rearrangement uses TRBV5-1 and TRBJ2-7, with 9 bases fitting TRBD1. CDR3 length equals 14 residues. Trimming at V came to 6 bases and at J to 4 bases, leaving 8 bases not matched to a gene. Germline CDR1 reads SGHRS; CDR2 reads YFSETQ. The CDR3 protein is CASTEGTGTYEQYF. DNA for the CDR3: TGCGCCAGCACCGAAGGGACAGGGACGTACGAGCAGTACTTC.

V is TRBV10-1 and J is TRBJ2-5; D call uncertain. Trimming shortened V by 4 bases and J by 5 bases, and 14 bases separated the two germline ends. CDR1 and CDR2 from the germline V gene are WNHNN and SYGVQD (reference sequence). The CDR3 totals 14 residues. This CDR3 reads CASSVSRRGETQYF. The CDR3 DNA sequence: TGCGCCAGCAGTGTAAGTCGACGCGGTGAGACCCAGTACTTC.

The sample holds a few counts of this clone. J is TRBJ2-3 and V is TRBV5-1; the match to TRBD2 covers 8 bases. Looked up from germline, CDR1 is SGHRS and CDR2 is YFSETQ. V shed 0 bases and J 1 base; nucleotides not matched to a gene: 4. The CDR3 length is 16 residues. The CDR3 is CASSLVPAGGTDTQYF. The CDR3 coding sequence is TGCGCCAGCAGCTTGGTGCCAGCGGGAGGCACAGATACGCAGTATTTT.

The chain couples TRBV5-4 to TRBJ2-7; 10 bases are a match to TRBD2. The V and J ends lost 4 bases and 4 bases, in that order; junction bases with no gene match: 5. From germline, CDR1 is SGHNT and CDR2 YYREEE (reference sequence). This CDR3 comprises 14 residues. For the CDR3, the DNA is TGTGCCAGCAGCCTCGGGACTAGCGTATACGAGCAGTACTTC. Its translation: CASSLGTSVYEQYF. Full variable domain (outside the CDR3, taken from reference TRBV5-4 and TRBJ2-7): ETGVTQSPTHLIKTRGQQVTLRCSSQSGHNTVSWYQQALGQGPQFIFQYYREEENGRGNFPPRFSGLQFPNYSSELNVNALELDDSALYLCASSLGTSVYEQYFGPGTRLTVT.

This clone came up once. The chain recombines TRBV19 with TRBJ1-1; D is uncertain. V was clipped by 3 bases and J by 4 bases, with 9 bases between them. The germline gives CDR1 LNHDA, CDR2 SQIVND (reference sequence). This CDR3 is built from 13 residues. DNA of the CDR3: TGTGCCAGTAGTATTGGCCAGGTCACTGAAGCTTTCTTT. Translation: CASSIGQVTEAFF.

The chain has TRBV7-2 and TRBJ2-7, with D uncertain. Germline V gene data show CDR1 as SGHTA and CDR2 as FQGNSA. The CDR3 extends over 11 amino acids. Trimming pared 4 bases from V and 9 bases from J, leaving 10 bases between. CDR3: CASSSPGTQYF. CDR3 nucleotide sequence: TGTGCCAGCAGCTCACCGGGTACGCAGTACTTC.

The rearrangement joins TRBV10-3 to TRBJ2-2; a possible D gene is TRBD1 (6 bases). The germline V and J ends were trimmed by 6 bases and 3 bases, with 14 bases remaining between them. This CDR3 is 15 amino acids long. Per the germline V gene, CDR1 is ENHRY and CDR2 is SYGVKD. CDR3 sequence (DNA): TGTGCCATCAGGCTTAACCACAGGGACACCGGGGAGCTGTTTTTT. This codes for CAIRLNHRDTGELFF.

V gene TRBV19 combines with J gene TRBJ2-5; 9 nucleotides align to TRBD1. Germline trimming cut 5 bases from V and 3 bases from J; bases unmatched to any gene: 10. The V gene's germline CDR1 is LNHDA and CDR2 SQIVND (reference sequence). This CDR3 is 16 amino acids long. The CDR3 protein is CASSPGQGQIKETQYF. The DNA of the CDR3 is TGTGCCAGTAGTCCCGGACAGGGGCAGATAAAAGAGACCCAGTACTTC.

The rearrangement joins TRBV5-1 to TRBJ1-1, with D maybe TRBD1 (6 bases). Deletions cut 6 bases from V and 0 bases from J, with 15 bases between. CDR1 and CDR2 from the germline V gene are SGHRS and YFSETQ. The CDR3 is 15 amino acids. The CDR3 spells CASTEGGWLNTEAFF. In DNA, the CDR3 is TGCGCCAGCACCGAGGGGGGGTGGCTGAACACTGAAGCTTTCTTT. Full variable domain (remainder filled in from reference TRBV5-1 and TRBJ1-1): KAGVTQTPRYLIKTRGQQVTLSCSPISGHRSVSWYQQTPGQGLQFLFEYFSETQRNKGNFPGRFSGRQFSNSRSEMNVSTLELGDSALYLCASTEGGWLNTEAFFGQGTRLTVV.

The chain is built from TRBV5-4 and TRBJ2-7; 10 nucleotides align to TRBD1. Trimming cost V 4 bases and J 3 bases; bases outside gene matches: 4. Germline CDR1 reads SGHNT; CDR2 reads YYREEE (reference sequence). CDR3 length equals 14 residues. DNA of the CDR3: TGTGCCAGCAGCCGACAGGGGGCCGGCTACGAGCAGTACTTC. Amino acids: CASSRQGAGYEQYF.

The genes are TRBV5-5 and TRBJ2-5; TRBD1 is a possible D gene (6 bases). The ends were cut back, 2 bases at V and 5 bases at J, with 13 bases in the middle. The length of the CDR3 is 14 residues. The germline V gene has CDR1 SGHKS and CDR2 YYEKEE (reference sequence). The chain's CDR3 is CASSFTGRGETQYF. CDR3 nucleotide sequence: TGTGCCAGCAGCTTTACAGGGCGAGGGGAGACCCAGTACTTC.

CDR3 loop: CASSLTSGYNEQFF. The DNA for the CDR3 is TGTGCCAGTAGTTTGACTAGCGGTTACAATGAGCAGTTCTTC. V gene TRBV19 combines with J gene TRBJ2-1; 9 bases are shared with TRBD2. Unmatched junction bases numbered 3, after V lost 5 bases and J lost 4 bases. This CDR3 comprises 14 residues. Germline CDR1 is LNHDA and CDR2 is SQIVND (reference sequence).

J is TRBJ1-1 and V is TRBV6-4; D unclear. This CDR3 is 14 amino acids long. Germline V gene data show CDR1 as MRHNA and CDR2 as SNTAGT. Trimming stripped 0 bases from V and 1 base from J, with 6 bases between. The CDR3 spells CASSDSAENTEAFF. The CDR3 DNA reads as TGTGCCAGCAGTGACTCCGCAGAGAACACTGAAGCTTTCTTT.

The chain is built from TRBV10-2 and TRBJ2-2; the match to TRBD2 covers 8 bases. CDR3 length equals 16 residues. Trimming removed 4 bases from V and 0 bases from J; junction bases left unmatched: 4. Germline lookup yields CDR1 WSHSY and CDR2 SAAADI. CDR3 sequence reads: CASSGGRTSNTGELFF. CDR3 in DNA: TGCGCCAGCAGTGGCGGGAGGACTTCGAACACCGGGGAGCTGTTTTTT.

This clone appeared once. The CDR3 nucleotides are TGTGCCAGCAGTCCGCCTCGGACAGAATCATATGGCTACACCTTC. It codes for CASSPPRTESYGYTF. V usage is TRBV2 and J usage is TRBJ1-2; D possibly corresponds to TRBD1 (6 bases). The germline CDR1 and CDR2 sequences are SNHLY and FYNNEI. Trimming removed 5 bases from V and 5 bases from J, with 18 bases in between. This CDR3 comprises 15 residues.

This clone is a singleton in its sample. CDR3 bases: TGTGCCAGCAGTTACGGTAGCGATTACAATGAGCAGTTCTTC. Its translation is CASSYGSDYNEQFF. V usage is TRBV6-5 and J usage is TRBJ2-1, with D possibly TRBD2 on 5 matching bases. The CDR3 runs 14 residues. Trimming removed 2 bases from V and 4 bases from J, with 9 bases in between. Looked up from germline, CDR1 is MNHEY and CDR2 is SVGAGI.

V is TRBV9 and J is TRBJ2-6; D not resolved. The CDR3 covers 17 residues. With 0 bases removed from V and 0 bases from J, the gap between germline ends came to 10 bases. Germline values: CDR1 SGDLS, CDR2 YYNGEE. Here the CDR3 reads CASSVASANSGANVLTF. The CDR3 DNA is TGTGCCAGCAGCGTAGCTTCCGCGAACTCTGGGGCCAACGTCCTGACTTTC.